The 22 T cell receptor beta chains below were found in one sample sequenced in a study of identical twins. TCRdb re-analysed the 5' RACE reads in MiXCR, keeping a single row per CDR3 protein. The table lists around 570,000 distinct CDR3 sequences, just under 10% of them singletons, with 2.5% to 3.5% in the top ten. The sample was also linked to a second study, of yellow fever vaccine responses in identical twins.

The sequenced sample consisted of PBMCs. These receptors were taken from a woman aged 18-29 years in good health.

This clonotype has a handful of counts. The gene calls are TRBV7-9 and TRBJ2-1; 9 positions agree with TRBD1. The trim removed 1 base at V and 0 bases at J, leaving 4 bases unmatched. Germline V CDR1 and CDR2: SEHNR, FQNEAQ (reference sequence). The CDR3 contains 17 residues. For the CDR3, the DNA is TGTGCCAGCAGCTTAGGAAAACAGGGGGCCTCCTACAATGAGCAGTTCTTC. Residues: CASSLGKQGASYNEQFF.

This clonotype was observed a handful of times. The J gene is TRBJ2-5, the V gene TRBV3-1; D unclear. The CDR3 is 14 amino acids. The germline V gene has CDR1 LGHDT and CDR2 YNNKEL (reference sequence). With 4 bases removed from V and 4 bases from J, the gap between germline ends came to 13 bases. The CDR3 here is CASSPRLRGETQYF. The CDR3 region has the DNA TGTGCCAGCAGCCCTCGCTTGCGCGGAGAGACCCAGTACTTC.

J is TRBJ2-3 and V is TRBV10-3; a weak D match, TRBD2 (5 bases). This CDR3 has 13 amino acids. V was pared by 6 bases and J by 5 bases, with 12 bases between. The germline V gene has CDR1 ENHRY and CDR2 SYGVKD. The CDR3 reads CAIRGRAGDTQYF. DNA for the CDR3: TGTGCCATCAGGGGAAGGGCGGGAGATACGCAGTATTTT.

This sequence joins TRBV14 and TRBJ2-1; 9 bases fit TRBD1. The length of the CDR3 is 16 residues. V dropped 3 bases and J dropped 8; count of bases not matched to a gene: 11. Per the germline V gene, CDR1 is SGHDN and CDR2 is FVKESK. The CDR3 sequence: CASSHYSGTGPDEQFF. The DNA of the CDR3 is TGTGCCAGCAGCCACTACTCCGGGACAGGGCCTGATGAGCAGTTCTTC.

At least ten counts were recorded for this clonotype. The CDR3 bases are TGTGCCAGCAGTCCGGGTCAAGAGACCCAGTACTTC. It yields the protein CASSPGQETQYF. The V and J genes are TRBV18 and TRBJ2-5; the D is unclear. Trimming left V 8 bases short and J 2 bases short, with 9 bases between. The CDR3 is 12 residues long. Germline V CDR1 and CDR2: KGHSH, LQKENI.

This clonotype occurred a few times. The chain joins TRBV20-1 to TRBJ1-2; D possibly corresponds to TRBD1 (5 bases). Germline CDR1 DFQATT, CDR2 SNEGSKA (reference sequence). Trimming stripped 3 bases from V and 8 bases from J, with 19 bases between. The CDR3 runs to 14 residues. DNA for the CDR3: TGCAGTGCTAGTGCTTCGGGGCGGCCTTCAGGCTACACCTTC. Translated: CSASASGRPSGYTF.

The chain recombines TRBV6-5 with TRBJ2-1, with D perhaps matching TRBD2 (6 bases). The V gene's germline CDR1 is MNHEY and CDR2 SVGAGI. Trimming pared 2 bases from V and 6 bases from J, leaving 11 bases between. The CDR3 loop spans 14 amino acids. The CDR3 bases are TGTGCCAGCAGTTACCAGACTAGGGTCAATGAGCAGTTCTTC. Amino acid sequence: CASSYQTRVNEQFF.

This clonotype was counted between two and nine times. This chain's CDR3 is CSGGQGDTEAFF. CDR3 sequence (DNA): TGCAGCGGGGGACAGGGCGACACTGAAGCTTTCTTT. The gene calls are TRBV29-1 and TRBJ1-1, with TRBD1 identical over 9 bases. With 7 bases clipped from V and 3 bases from J, the junction kept 3 bases outside the gene matches. The CDR3 is 12 amino acids. Looked up from germline, CDR1 is SQVTM and CDR2 is ANQGSEA. The variable domain in full, with the rest retrieved from reference TRBV29-1 and TRBJ1-1, is SAVISQKPSRDICQRGTSLTIQCQVDSQVTMMFWYRQQPGQSLTLIATANQGSEATYESGFVIDKFPISRPNLTFSTLTVSNMSPEDSSIYLCSGGQGDTEAFFGQGTRLTVV.

The rearrangement links TRBV4-3 to TRBJ2-7, with 7 bases matching TRBD2. From germline, CDR1 is LGHNA and CDR2 YSLEER. With 4 bases clipped from V and 0 bases from J, the junction kept 6 bases outside the gene matches. The CDR3 spans 15 residues. CDR3 in DNA: TGCGCCAGCAGCCGAAGCGGGGAAAGCTCCTACGAGCAGTACTTC. This gives the protein CASSRSGESSYEQYF.

This clonotype was seen at least ten times. An end of the junction does not agree with germline; a read error may underlie this. The chain uses TRBV12-3 or TRBV12-4 and TRBJ2-1, with 11 bases matching TRBD2. This CDR3 contains 14 residues. CDR3 sequence reads: CASSLAGGNYEQFF. In DNA form, the CDR3 reads TGTGCCAGCAGTCTAGCGGGAGGAAACTATGAGCAGTTCTTC.

This clonotype appeared a few times. The genes are TRBV20-1 and TRBJ2-3; D is ambiguous. Trimming cost V 5 bases and J 1 base, with 10 bases left between them. This CDR3 contains 13 residues. From germline, CDR1 is DFQATT and CDR2 SNEGSKA (reference sequence). CDR3 nucleotide sequence: TGCAGTGCTGTTTCTCGGGGCACAGATACGCAGTATTTT. Amino acids: CSAVSRGTDTQYF.

In its sample, this clonotype was seen many times. The chain combines TRBV3-1 with TRBJ2-2; D is possibly TRBD2 (5 bases). CDR3 length equals 15 residues. Germline CDR1 and CDR2: LGHDT and YNNKEL (reference sequence). Trimming pared 6 bases from V and 0 bases from J, leaving 11 bases between. The CDR3, as DNA: TGTGCCAGCAGATCCGGGGTCACGAACACCGGGGAGCTGTTTTTT. Residues: CASRSGVTNTGELFF.

V usage is TRBV20-1 and J usage is TRBJ2-1, with 10 nucleotides matching TRBD1. CDR3 length equals 15 residues. J was trimmed by 8 bases and V by 0 bases; bases with no gene match: 7. Germline V gene sequence: CDR1 DFQATT, CDR2 SNEGSKA (reference sequence). The CDR3 protein is CSARDFRTGGDEQFF. The CDR3 DNA is TGCAGTGCTAGAGATTTCCGGACAGGGGGGGATGAGCAGTTCTTC.

This sequence joins TRBV6-1 and TRBJ2-7; TRBD1 matches at 8 bases. The germline gives CDR1 MNHNS, CDR2 SASEGT. This CDR3 has 14 amino acids. V was pared by 10 bases and J by 5 bases, with 13 bases of the junction left unmatched. The CDR3 bases are TGTGCCACCTCTATGGACAGGGTGAGGGACGAGCAGTACTTC. It encodes CATSMDRVRDEQYF.

This clonotype was seen repeatedly, ten times or more. This chain connects TRBV25-1 to TRBJ2-1; D may be TRBD1 or TRBD2 (5 bases each). Germline CDR1 MGHDK, CDR2 SYGVNS. This CDR3 has 14 residues. Trimming shortened V by 3 bases and J by 9 bases, and 15 bases separated the two germline ends. The DNA of the CDR3 is TGTGCCAGCAGTGATTTGGGACCGGCGGCTGAGCAGTTCTTC. This gives the protein CASSDLGPAAEQFF.

Only a few counts were recorded for this clonotype. The chain carries TRBV7-2 and TRBJ2-5, with 8 bases aligning to TRBD1. Trimming at V came to 5 bases and at J to 5 bases, leaving 13 bases not matched to a gene. Germline assignment: CDR1 SGHTA and CDR2 FQGNSA. CDR3 size: 16 residues. The CDR3 spells CASSAPPRTGWETQYF. The CDR3 DNA follows: TGTGCCAGCAGCGCACCTCCCCGGACAGGGTGGGAGACCCAGTACTTC. The whole variable domain, filled in from reference TRBV7-2 and TRBJ2-5, reads GAGVSQSPSNKVTEKGKDVELRCDPISGHTALYWYRQSLGQGLEFLIYFQGNSAPDKSGLPSDRFSAERTGGSVSTLTIQRTQQEDSAVYLCASSAPPRTGWETQYFGPGTRLLVL.

There are a few counts of this clonotype. The genes are TRBV30 and TRBJ2-1; no reliable D call. This CDR3 is 12 amino acids long. V was trimmed by 0 bases and J by 8 bases, leaving 8 bases between them. Germline CDR1 reads GTSNPN; CDR2 reads SVGIG (reference sequence). This CDR3 is CAWSVLTDEQFF. CDR3 coding DNA: TGTGCCTGGAGTGTACTGACGGATGAGCAGTTCTTC. Full variable domain (outside the CDR3, taken from reference TRBV30 and TRBJ2-1): SQTIHQWPATLVQPVGSPLSLECTVEGTSNPNLYWYRQAAGRGLQLLFYSVGIGQISSEVPQNLSASRPQDRQFILSSKKLLLSDSGFYLCAWSVLTDEQFFGPGTRLTVL.

The table lists this clonotype with a few counts. V and J are TRBV19 and TRBJ2-3; 9 bases line up with TRBD1. Germline trimming cut 5 bases from V and 4 bases from J; bases unmatched to any gene: 7. Germline lookup yields CDR1 LNHDA and CDR2 SQIVND (reference sequence). CDR3 length equals 15 residues. CDR3 DNA: TGTGCCAGTAGTCATCCGGGACAGGGCCCAGATACGCAGTATTTT. Protein sequence: CASSHPGQGPDTQYF.

This clonotype was seen a few times. This chain links TRBV5-6 with TRBJ2-7; 8 positions match TRBD1. The germline V gene encodes CDR1 SGHDT and CDR2 YYEEEE. J was trimmed by 1 base and V by 6 bases; bases with no gene match: 9. CDR3 size: 15 residues. This CDR3 reads CASMKQGQASYEQYF. The CDR3 DNA is TGTGCCAGCATGAAACAGGGACAGGCTTCCTACGAGCAGTACTTC. Full variable domain (missing parts from reference TRBV5-6 and TRBJ2-7): DAGVTQSPTHLIKTRGQQVTLRCSPKSGHDTVSWYQQALGQGPQFIFQYYEEEERQRGNFPDRFSGHQFPNYSSELNVNALLLGDSALYLCASMKQGQASYEQYFGPGTRLTVT.

This clonotype was counted a few times. The V call is TRBV3-1, the J call TRBJ2-1; tentatively, D is TRBD1 or TRBD2 (5 bases each). Germline lookup yields CDR1 LGHDT and CDR2 YNNKEL (reference sequence). The germline V and J ends were trimmed by 4 bases and 5 bases, with 15 bases remaining between them. CDR3 length: 15 residues. CDR3 nucleotides: TGTGCCAGCAGCCCTTACGGGACCCTAAACAATGAGCAGTTCTTC. It translates to CASSPYGTLNNEQFF.

This clonotype was seen more than once but under ten times. The chain recombines TRBV6-2 or TRBV6-3 with TRBJ2-3; D ambiguous. The CDR3 runs to 16 residues. Germline CDR1 is MNHEY and CDR2 is SVGEGT. V dropped 2 bases and J dropped 0 bases, with 12 bases sitting between them. The chain's CDR3 is CASSYRTTRSTDTQYF. The DNA of the CDR3 is TGTGCCAGCAGTTACCGGACCACCCGTAGCACAGATACGCAGTATTTT.

This clonotype was counted many times. The chain recombines TRBV20-1 with TRBJ2-1; TRBD2 matches at 13 bases. Germline V lookup: CDR1 DFQATT, CDR2 SNEGSKA (reference sequence). CDR3 size: 17 residues. V lost 7 bases to trimming and J lost 8 bases; unmatched junction nucleotides: 17. The CDR3 reads CSVWDSRTSGSLHEQFF. The CDR3 DNA sequence: TGCAGTGTGTGGGACAGTCGGACTAGCGGGAGTTTGCATGAGCAGTTCTTC.